The 28 T cell receptor beta chains given below trace back to one sample, sequenced in a study of Ad26.COV2.S vaccination and SARS-CoV-2 variants. Documented treatment: around 19 received Ad26.COV2.S at low or high dose, single or two shots; roughly five received placebo; per-sample allocation not given. Day 63 after the first vaccine or placebo injection was the time point for sampling. The assay was immunoSEQ multiplex PCR, and TCRdb's table has in-frame clones only and misses some. The data hold about 400,000 clones, with 83% observed a single time. The sequenced sample was peripheral blood, obtained in a trial of Ad26.COV2.S vaccine versus placebo. The receptors were sampled from a person between 18 and 59 years old who received the Ad26.COV2.S COVID-19 vaccine or a placebo.

This clone was counted only a few times. This chain joins TRBV7-8 and TRBJ1-5; D is unclear. The germline V gene has CDR1 SGHVS and CDR2 FQNEAQ. The CDR3 covers 14 residues. With 0 bases removed from V and 9 bases from J, the gap between germline ends came to 12 bases. This CDR3 reads CASSLAGFSWPQHF. The CDR3 nucleotides are TGTGCCAGCAGCTTAGCCGGGTTTAGTTGGCCCCAGCATTTT.

The CDR3 region is CASSLSGTSIETQYF. The DNA for the CDR3 is TGCGCCAGCAGCCTCTCAGGGACTAGCATAGAGACCCAGTACTTC. The chain is built from TRBV4-3 and TRBJ2-5; 9 nucleotides align to TRBD2. The CDR3 sequence is 15 residues long. With V trimmed by 4 bases and J by 4 bases, 7 bases remained unmatched. In germline, CDR1 is LGHNA, CDR2 YSLEER.

The CDR3 reads CASRDDRGTDTQYF. The CDR3, as DNA: TGTGCCAGCAGGGACGACAGGGGGACAGATACGCAGTATTTT. The chain couples TRBV25-1 to TRBJ2-3; 9 bases agree with TRBD1. The CDR3 totals 14 residues. CDR1 MGHDK and CDR2 SYGVNS come from the germline V gene. V shed 6 bases, J shed 3 bases, and the junction held 4 bases outside the gene matches.

The chain carries TRBV2 and TRBJ1-4; TRBD1 is a possible D gene (5 bases). Between the trimmed V and J ends, which lost 1 base and 8 bases, there was a span of 14 bases. The length of the CDR3 is 15 residues. Germline CDR1 and CDR2: SNHLY and FYNNEI. Here the CDR3 DNA reads TGTGCCAGCAGTGAAGGTCGGGGGGGTCGGGAAAAACTGTTTTTT. Amino acid sequence: CASSEGRGGREKLFF.

The chain couples TRBV9 to TRBJ1-1; D is uncertain. The length of the CDR3 is 15 residues. V dropped 0 bases and J dropped 0 bases, with 9 bases sitting between them. Looked up from germline, CDR1 is SGDLS and CDR2 is YYNGEE. The CDR3 sequence is CASSVGTAMNTEAFF. The CDR3 nucleotides are TGTGCCAGCAGCGTAGGTACAGCCATGAACACTGAAGCTTTCTTT.

The genes are TRBV18 and TRBJ2-3, with 7 bases identical to TRBD1. Germline CDR1 is KGHSH and CDR2 is LQKENI. The CDR3 is 17 amino acids. The junction had 9 bases not matched to a gene; V was cut back by 0 bases and J by 3 bases. The CDR3 coding sequence is TGTGCCAGCTCACCACCTTCCCCACAGGGGCCTACAGATACGCAGTATTTT. It is translated as CASSPPSPQGPTDTQYF.

The J gene is TRBJ2-7, the V gene TRBV27; TRBD1 aligns across 9 bases. There are 15 residues in the CDR3. After removal of 5 bases from V and 4 bases from J, the junction contained 9 bases not matched to a gene. The germline V gene encodes CDR1 MNHEY and CDR2 SMNVEV (reference sequence). The CDR3 is CASSPRRQGVYEQYF. Written as DNA, the CDR3 is TGTGCCAGCAGTCCCCGCCGACAGGGGGTGTACGAGCAGTACTTC.

The chain couples TRBV6-6 to TRBJ2-7; D gene uncertain. This CDR3 has 15 residues. V lost 0 bases, J lost 1 base, and 10 bases lay in between. In germline, CDR1 is MNHNY, CDR2 SVGAGI (reference sequence). The CDR3 coding sequence is TGTGCCAGCAGTTACTCGGTTGAAAGATCCTACGAGCAGTACTTC. Translation: CASSYSVERSYEQYF.

CDR3 nucleotides: TGTGCCAGCAGCTCCGGGGGGCGCTTCTACAATGAGCAGTTCTTC. Residues: CASSSGGRFYNEQFF. This sequence joins TRBV7-2 and TRBJ2-1; possible D gene TRBD2, 7 bases. CDR1 SGHTA and CDR2 FQGNSA come from the germline V gene. This CDR3 contains 15 residues. V lost 4 bases and J 3 bases, leaving 13 bases between the germline ends.

The chain recombines TRBV5-1 with TRBJ1-2, with D possibly being TRBD1 (6 bases). CDR3 length: 14 amino acids. The germline gives CDR1 SGHRS, CDR2 YFSETQ. Deletions cut 0 bases from V and 8 bases from J, with 14 bases between. The CDR3 spells CASSLGQAMGGYTF. The CDR3, as DNA: TGCGCCAGCAGCTTGGGACAGGCGATGGGGGGCTACACCTTC.

The J gene is TRBJ2-2, the V gene TRBV2; D may be TRBD1 or TRBD2 (6 bases each). The CDR3 totals 16 residues. Germline CDR1 is SNHLY and CDR2 is FYNNEI. Deletions cut 6 bases from V and 2 bases from J, with 16 bases between. CDR3 DNA sequence: TGTGCCAGCAGCCGTCGGGGGACACTTAACACCGGGGAGCTGTTTTTT. This gives the protein CASSRRGTLNTGELFF.

The rearrangement joins TRBV27 to TRBJ1-1; D not certain. CDR1 MNHEY and CDR2 SMNVEV come from the germline V gene (reference sequence). CDR3 length: 15 amino acids. Trimming took off 0 bases at V and 1 base at J, with 9 bases between the two ends. The CDR3 nucleotides are TGTGCCAGCAGTTTATCGCCGGGGAGGAACACTGAAGCTTTCTTT. Its translation: CASSLSPGRNTEAFF.

The rearrangement links TRBV25-1 to TRBJ1-1; D is perhaps TRBD1 (6 bases). Germline V gene sequence: CDR1 MGHDK, CDR2 SYGVNS. There are 14 residues in the CDR3. Trimming took 3 bases from V and 5 from J, leaving 13 bases between them. The CDR3 sequence is CASSDPRGKTEAFF. CDR3 DNA sequence: TGTGCCAGCAGTGATCCCAGGGGCAAGACTGAAGCTTTCTTT.

The chain employs TRBV7-3 and TRBJ2-3, with 8 bases that match TRBD2. Trimming at V came to 6 bases and at J to 5 bases, leaving 16 bases not matched to a gene. The CDR3 spans 17 residues. Germline loops: CDR1 SGHTA, CDR2 FQGTGA. The CDR3 DNA reads as TGTGCCAGCAGGGCGCAACCCGGGAGCGGGGGTAGAGATACGCAGTATTTT. As protein: CASRAQPGSGGRDTQYF.

V usage is TRBV6-5 and J usage is TRBJ2-7; 7 bases match TRBD1. With 6 bases clipped from V and 7 bases from J, the junction kept 9 bases outside the gene matches. Germline assignment: CDR1 MNHEY and CDR2 SVGAGI. The CDR3 contains 13 residues. CDR3 loop: CASSPLTGNEQYF. As DNA, the CDR3 is TGTGCCAGCAGCCCCTTGACAGGGAATGAGCAGTACTTC.

This clone was found a few times. The rearrangement links TRBV19 to TRBJ1-4; D not certain. Germline V gene data show CDR1 as LNHDA and CDR2 as SQIVND (reference sequence). V was pared by 4 bases and J by 15 bases, with 18 bases between. The CDR3 totals 13 residues. CDR3 protein: CASSRALADPLFF. CDR3 nucleotide sequence: TGTGCCAGTAGTAGGGCCCTGGCCGATCCCTTGTTTTTT.

This sequence joins TRBV3-1 (or the pseudogene TRBV3-2) and TRBJ2-3, with a possible D match to TRBD2 (6 bases). This CDR3 region has 16 residues. Germline lookup yields CDR1 LGHDT and CDR2 YNNKEL (reference sequence). V lost 1 base to trimming and J lost 2 bases, with 13 bases between them. The DNA for the CDR3 is TGTGCCAGCAGCCAAGCCCCAGCGGGCAACACAGATACGCAGTATTTT. Its protein is CASSQAPAGNTDTQYF.

CDR3 in DNA: TGTGCCATCAAAAGAGGGGGGACCGGGGAGCTGTTTTTT. Its translation is CAIKRGGTGELFF. V usage is TRBV27 and J usage is TRBJ2-2, with D perhaps matching TRBD1 or TRBD2 (6 bases each). The CDR3 sequence is 13 residues long. Germline assignment: CDR1 MNHEY and CDR2 SMNVEV (reference sequence). V dropped 10 bases and J dropped 5 bases, with 14 bases sitting between them.

V usage is TRBV5-1 and J usage is TRBJ2-1, with D maybe TRBD1 (7 bases). CDR1 and CDR2 (germline): SGHRS, YFSETQ. This CDR3 spans 15 amino acids. Between the trimmed V and J ends, which lost 4 bases and 8 bases, there was a span of 19 bases. CDR3 amino acids: CASSPQGGGIDEQFF. The CDR3 region has the DNA TGCGCCAGCAGCCCTCAGGGGGGCGGGATCGATGAGCAGTTCTTC.

The chain uses TRBV12-5 and TRBJ1-2, with no clear D. The CDR3 length is 14 residues. Looked up from germline, CDR1 is LGHNT and CDR2 is FRNRAP. Trimming removed 3 bases from V and 4 bases from J, with 12 bases in between. The CDR3 DNA follows: TGTGCTAGTGGTTTAGGCAGCGCCCGCTATGGCTACACCTTC. Its protein is CASGLGSARYGYTF. The full variable domain, rest sourced from reference TRBV12-5 and TRBJ1-2, is DARVTQTPRHKVTEMGQEVTMRCQPILGHNTVFWYRQTMMQGLELLAYFRNRAPLDDSGMPKDRFSAEMPDATLATLKIQPSEPRDSAVYFCASGLGSARYGYTFGSGTRLTVV.

The V and J genes are TRBV2 and TRBJ1-2; tentative D call: TRBD1 (6 bases). V was trimmed by 5 bases and J by 8 bases, leaving 21 bases between them. From germline, CDR1 is SNHLY and CDR2 FYNNEI. This CDR3 has 15 amino acids. CDR3 nucleotides: TGTGCCAGCAGTAATCAGGGGAGTAATCTAGGCGGCTACACCTTC. As protein: CASSNQGSNLGGYTF.

The genes are TRBV13 and TRBJ1-4; D uncertain. The V and J ends lost 2 bases and 6 bases respectively, with 10 bases between them. The CDR3 covers 14 residues. Looked up from germline, CDR1 is PRHDT and CDR2 is FYEKMQ (reference sequence). The CDR3 DNA follows: TGTGCCAGCAGCTTAAGGGTTGAGGATGAAAAACTGTTTTTT. Its protein product is CASSLRVEDEKLFF.

This clone occurred a few times. This chain connects TRBV9 to TRBJ2-3; 13 bases align to TRBD2. Germline loops: CDR1 SGDLS, CDR2 YYNGEE. V shed 0 bases and J 6 bases; nucleotides not matched to a gene: 4. The CDR3 runs 16 residues. CDR3 nucleotides: TGTGCCAGCAGCGTAGGAACTAGCGGGGGGGTCGATACGCAGTATTTT. As protein: CASSVGTSGGVDTQYF.

The chain uses TRBV29-1 and TRBJ2-1; D is possibly TRBD1 (5 bases). Trimming took off 0 bases at V and 0 bases at J, with 12 bases between the two ends. The CDR3 runs 16 residues. The germline V gene has CDR1 SQVTM and CDR2 ANQGSEA. For the CDR3, the DNA is TGCAGCGTTGAAGATAGCAGGGCGTACTCCTACAATGAGCAGTTCTTC. Protein sequence: CSVEDSRAYSYNEQFF.

The rearrangement joins TRBV18 to TRBJ1-3, with no clear D. Germline-derived CDR1 and CDR2 are KGHSH and LQKENI. V lost 2 bases to trimming and J lost 0 bases, with 8 bases between them. The CDR3 has 15 amino acids. Here the CDR3 DNA reads TGTGCCAGCTCACCAGTGGGTCCCTCTGGAAACACCATATATTTT. Residues: CASSPVGPSGNTIYF.

V gene TRBV15 combines with J gene TRBJ2-1; TRBD1 agrees at 7 bases. CDR3 length: 16 amino acids. Losses at the gene ends were 5 bases for V and 4 bases for J; bases not matched to a gene: 11. Germline lookup yields CDR1 LNHNV and CDR2 YYDKDF (reference sequence). CDR3 amino acids: CATSSQAGTVYNEQFF. CDR3 bases: TGTGCCACCAGCTCCCAGGCCGGGACAGTGTACAATGAGCAGTTCTTC.

The gene calls are TRBV6-5 and TRBJ2-7, with D perhaps matching TRBD1 or TRBD2 (7 bases each). The CDR3 consists of 15 residues. The V gene's germline CDR1 is MNHEY and CDR2 SVGAGI. Trimming left V 6 bases short and J 4 bases short, with 19 bases between. The CDR3 protein is CASSPEGGGQYEQYF. In DNA form, the CDR3 reads TGTGCCAGCAGCCCAGAAGGCGGGGGACAGTACGAGCAGTACTTC.

This chain links TRBV19 with TRBJ2-1, with D perhaps TRBD1 (6 bases). Germline CDR1 reads LNHDA; CDR2 reads SQIVND (reference sequence). With 0 bases removed from V and 6 bases from J, the gap between germline ends came to 12 bases. The CDR3 runs to 15 residues. CDR3 sequence: CASSIDSGQTNEQFF. Written as DNA, the CDR3 is TGTGCCAGTAGTATAGATTCAGGACAGACCAATGAGCAGTTCTTC. The full variable domain, in which reference TRBV19 and TRBJ2-1 provide the parts outside the CDR3, is DGGITQSPKYLFRKEGQNVTLSCEQNLNHDAMYWYRQDPGQGLRLIYYSQIVNDFQKGDIAEGYSVSREKKESFPLTVTSAQKNPTAFYLCASSIDSGQTNEQFFGPGTRLTVL.